The TCR beta chain under discussion was sequenced for a study of T cells in women clearing cervical HPV infection listed by TCRdb under 2018. Background for the entire study: The cases were 25 to 30 women with histologically confirmed HPV16-related CIN3 or worse, and 2 of those women had invasive cancers. Controls were some 26 women whose single incident HPV16 infection cleared within 12 months without precancer or cancer developing. Blood from cases was collected at the visit at which the lesion was first identified, whereas blood from controls was collected once infection was no longer detected. For cases, a median interval of nearly 150 days, with an interquartile range of roughly 80 to 210 days, was observed between lesion detection and blood sampling. HLA typing was available for only a few women, so HLA type could not be excluded as a confounder. An exploratory proof-of-principle case-control study, nested within the Guanacaste HPV Natural History Study in Costa Rica, was conducted to compare TCR repertoires across cervical HPV16 outcomes. Cases and controls were matched on age within five years and on year of sample collection. A median age of approximately 30 years was observed in cases versus under 40 in controls, and no significant differences in baseline characteristics were found. In the parent cohort, some 11,000 women aged 18 or older were enrolled in Guanacaste, Costa Rica, during about 1992 to 1994 and then followed for less than 8 years. Five blinded duplicates per group were added as quality controls, giving about 60 samples: some 50 participants and roughly ten replicates. Overall study results and their limits: Random forest classifiers combining richness and V gene abundances distinguished cases from controls with an estimated AUC of 0.83. Cases had lower TRBV6-7 relative abundance than controls (0.11% versus 0.16%; Bonferroni P = 0.0008). T-cell numbers per sample were unknown, so richness differences could reflect varying T-cell content rather than repertoire biology. CIN3+ cases had significantly higher TCR repertoire richness than controls across sequencing depths, but evenness did not differ between the groups. The cross-sectional design could not show whether the associations came before the infection or were a result of it, and neither effector/memory subsets nor HPV-specific T cells were isolated.

Every participant had a single incident cervical HPV16 infection, and prevalent HPV16 infections were excluded. Cervical HPV DNA was detected by MY09/MY11 PCR, and genotyping was performed by dot-blot hybridization. Fifteen mL of heparinized blood were centrifuged, and the buffy coat was aliquoted, frozen at -30°C, then stored at -80°C. QIAGEN kits were used to extract genomic DNA from the buffy coat specimens. On this clone: It has no known antigen specificity. The read ends 3 residues early relative to the CDR3; the germline J gene fills the gap.

TCR beta CDR3 regions were amplified by multiplex PCR using the immunoSEQ assay from an average of around 1,200 ng genomic DNA per sample. To correct primer bias, the assay used a complete synthetic TCR repertoire to set an amplification baseline. The amplicons were sequenced using the Illumina platform. The paper's data handling went like this. Sequences were error-corrected by clustering with frequency ratios and a modified nearest-neighbor algorithm and were then analyzed in the immunoSEQ Analyzer with IMGT gene definitions. At each rarefaction depth, TCR richness and evenness were averaged across 20 rarefaction repeats, and samples with fewer sequences than that depth were excluded. Wilcoxon rank sum tests with FDR correction were used to compare relative abundances of V, D and J genes between the groups. For the blinded duplicates, the intraclass correlation was roughly 96% for TCR richness and averaged around 81% across around 66 gene segments. The clones in this table, taken by TCRdb from immuneACCESS, are in-frame only. Not every clone is retained; where verified, under half of the shortfall comes from an unresolved V gene, and the cause of the rest is unknown. V and J calls and clone size are copied from that table; D and trimming were computed from the DNA. This sample's records show 23,000 or so clones. The ten largest make up approximately 6% of the sample.

From a lookup of the germline V gene, CDR1 and CDR2 are MDHEN and SYDVKM. Reading from cysteine to phenylalanine, the CDR3 counts 18 amino acids. Part of the CDR3 DNA is given, 45 bases translated from base 1. At the junction V is shortened by 5 bases and J by 4 bases; bases outside the gene matches: 12. Sequencing used blood buffy coat. The sequence was collected from a woman aged 18-69 years with a cervical HPV16 infection that either progressed to CIN3+ or cleared (not recorded which). The rearranged chain carries TRBV28 and TRBJ2-1, with 12 bases aligning to TRBD1. CDR3 protein: CASSPRDRGRGRYNEQFF. The part of the CDR3 DNA that was read is TGTGCCAGCAGTCCCCGGGACAGGGGGCGCGGGCGTTACAATGAG.